Listed below are T cell receptor beta chains from one sample, sequenced in a study of T cell repertoires in cytomegalovirus infection. Via MiXCR, TCRdb re-called the reads, giving one row per CDR3 protein. The top ten hold 27% of the sample, which has around 190,000 distinct CDR3 sequences, approximately 15% seen once. Sequences were obtained from PBMCs. The source of these receptors is a human donor in good health (CMV status not recorded). Some clones in this sample may be carry-over from other donors' samples. The CDR3 runs from the conserved cysteine through the conserved F or W. A D gene is named only where the DNA matches it firmly. Expanded clones are given a class, and other clones once, few, many or no size at all.

J,size,V,D,CDR3
TRBJ2-1,-,TRBV7-9,-,CASSFSASVRKNEQFF
TRBJ1-1,-,TRBV14,-,CASSSGYEAFF
TRBJ1-1,many,TRBV28,-,CASTFFRGGAEAFF
TRBJ2-2,many,TRBV15,-,CATREIRAGELFF
TRBJ2-7,many,TRBV7-8,TRBD1,CASNPGGQGSSYEQYF
TRBJ2-7,many,TRBV7-3,-,CASSLTRDGAYEQYF
TRBJ1-5,many,TRBV7-9,-,CASSQDGDPRPQHF
TRBJ2-2,few,TRBV5-1,-,CASKIENTGELFF
TRBJ2-2,few,TRBV12-3/TRBV12-4,-,CASRRQSTGELFF
TRBJ1-2,-,TRBV25-1,-,CASSTGYYGYTF
TRBJ2-2,many,TRBV14,TRBD2,CASSQDYTSGRAGELFF
TRBJ2-5,many,TRBV5-4,TRBD2,CASSSGLAGVRETQYF
TRBJ2-1,few,TRBV7-9,TRBD1,CASSGPGQPPEQFF
TRBJ1-4,many,TRBV7-2,TRBD1,CASSPRGQEEKLFF
TRBJ2-3,few,TRBV20-1,TRBD2,CSAVDSGISTDTQYF
TRBJ1-6,few,TRBV7-9,-,CASSPGRDSYNSPLHF
TRBJ2-3,few,TRBV18,TRBD2,CASSPGLASTDTQYF
TRBJ1-4,few,TRBV6-5,-,CASSYRWSVTNEKLFF
TRBJ2-1,many,TRBV6-6,TRBD2,CASSYPGTSGTHEQFF
TRBJ2-7,-,TRBV28,-,CASRPRRPSYEQYF
TRBJ1-2,-,TRBV28,TRBD1,CAGSPGQIYGYTF
TRBJ1-1,many,TRBV7-8,-,CASSTRTVVNTEAFF